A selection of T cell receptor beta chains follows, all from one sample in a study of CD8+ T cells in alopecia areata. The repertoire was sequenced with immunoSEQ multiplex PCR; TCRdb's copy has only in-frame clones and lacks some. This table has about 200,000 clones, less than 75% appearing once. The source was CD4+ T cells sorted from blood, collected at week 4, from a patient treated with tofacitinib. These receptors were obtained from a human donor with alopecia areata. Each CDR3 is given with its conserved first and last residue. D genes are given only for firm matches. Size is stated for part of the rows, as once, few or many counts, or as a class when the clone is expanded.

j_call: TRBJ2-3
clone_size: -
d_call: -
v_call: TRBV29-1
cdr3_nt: TGCAGCGTAAATGTCGGCAGGGGAACAGATACGCAGTATTTT
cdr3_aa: CSVNVGRGTDTQYF

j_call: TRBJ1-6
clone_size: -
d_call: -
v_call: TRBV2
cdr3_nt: TGTGCCAGCAGTGTGAGGGGGGCTGGATCACCCCTCCACTTT
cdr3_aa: CASSVRGAGSPLHF

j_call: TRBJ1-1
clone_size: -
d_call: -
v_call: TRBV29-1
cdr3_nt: TGCAGCGTTGACCCGGGGGCTGAAGCTTTCTTT
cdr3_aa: CSVDPGAEAFF

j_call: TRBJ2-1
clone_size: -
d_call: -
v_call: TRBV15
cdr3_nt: TGTGCCACCAGCAGAGCGGGGGACTACAATGAGCAGTTCTTC
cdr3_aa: CATSRAGDYNEQFF

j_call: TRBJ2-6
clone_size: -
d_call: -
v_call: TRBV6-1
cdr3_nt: TGTGCCAGCAGTTCCAGTACTGGGGCCAACGTCCTGACTTTC
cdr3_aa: CASSSSTGANVLTF

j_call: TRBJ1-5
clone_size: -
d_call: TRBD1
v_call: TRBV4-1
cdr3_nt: TGCGCCAGCAGCCAAACCGGGACAGACAATCAGCCCCAGCATTTT
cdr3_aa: CASSQTGTDNQPQHF

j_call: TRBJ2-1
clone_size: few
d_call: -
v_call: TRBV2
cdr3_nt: TGTGCCAGCACCAAGGAGGCGAGCGTTGAGCAGTTCTTC
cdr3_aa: CASTKEASVEQFF

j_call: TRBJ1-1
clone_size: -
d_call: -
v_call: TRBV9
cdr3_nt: TGTGCCAGCAGCGGGACAGACAGAAGGACTGAAGCTTTCTTT
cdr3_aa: CASSGTDRRTEAFF

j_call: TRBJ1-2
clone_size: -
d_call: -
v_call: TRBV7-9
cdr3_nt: TGTGCCAGCAGCTTTGAGCGGAATGGCTACACCTTC
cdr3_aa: CASSFERNGYTF

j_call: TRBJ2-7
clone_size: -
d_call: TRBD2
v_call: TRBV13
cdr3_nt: TGTGCCAGCAGCGACGGACTAGCCCTGGGCGAGCAGTACTTC
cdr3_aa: CASSDGLALGEQYF

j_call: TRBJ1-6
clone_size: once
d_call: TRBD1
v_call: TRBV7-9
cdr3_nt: TGTGCCAGCAGCTTATGGACAGGGGTTAATAATTCACCCCTCCACTTT
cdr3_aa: CASSLWTGVNNSPLHF

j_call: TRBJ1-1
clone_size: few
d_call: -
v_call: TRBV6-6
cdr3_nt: TGTGCCAGCAGTTACACGGCGGCGAACACTGAAGCTTTCTTT
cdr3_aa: CASSYTAANTEAFF

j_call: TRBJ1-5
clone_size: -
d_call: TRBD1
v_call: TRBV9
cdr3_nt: TGTGCCAGCAGCGCCGGACAGGGCACCAATCAGCCCCAGCATTTT
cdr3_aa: CASSAGQGTNQPQHF

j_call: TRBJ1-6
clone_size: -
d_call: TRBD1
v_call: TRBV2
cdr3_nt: TGTGCCACCGGGAACCGGGACAGGGGGCTTTCACCCCTCCACTTT
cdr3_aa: CATGNRDRGLSPLHF

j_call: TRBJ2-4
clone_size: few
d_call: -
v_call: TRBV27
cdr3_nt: TGTGCCAGCAGTTTAGAATTTAGGCAGGGCAAAAACATTCAGTACTTC
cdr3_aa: CASSLEFRQGKNIQYF

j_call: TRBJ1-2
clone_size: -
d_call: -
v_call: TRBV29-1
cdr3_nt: TGCAGCGTTGACCAAACAATGGGCAGAGCCTCTGGCTACACCTTC
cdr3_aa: CSVDQTMGRASGYTF

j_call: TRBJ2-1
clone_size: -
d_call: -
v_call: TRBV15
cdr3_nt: TGTGCCACCAGCAGAGATCTGACCAATGAGCAGTTCTTC
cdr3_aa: CATSRDLTNEQFF

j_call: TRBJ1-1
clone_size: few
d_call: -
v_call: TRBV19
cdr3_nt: TGTGCCAGTAGTAGCGGGCAGCAGACTGAAGCTTTCTTT
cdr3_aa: CASSSGQQTEAFF

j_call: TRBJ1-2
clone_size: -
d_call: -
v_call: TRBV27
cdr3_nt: TGTGCCAGCAGTTTCTCAGGGGTAGAGGGCTACACCTTC
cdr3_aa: CASSFSGVEGYTF

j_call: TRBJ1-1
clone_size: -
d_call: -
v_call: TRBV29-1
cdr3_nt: TGCAGCGTTGTCCCCCCCGGAGGGAACGCTTTCTTT
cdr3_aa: CSVVPPGGNAFF

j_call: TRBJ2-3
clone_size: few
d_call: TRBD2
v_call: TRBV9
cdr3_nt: TGTGCCAGCAGCCGTCAAGCGGGGGGCACAGATACGCAGTATTTT
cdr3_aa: CASSRQAGGTDTQYF

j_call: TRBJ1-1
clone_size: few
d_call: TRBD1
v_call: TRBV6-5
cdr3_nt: TGTGCCAGCGCGGTGACTCAGGGGGCCACTGAAGCTTTCTTT
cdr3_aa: CASAVTQGATEAFF

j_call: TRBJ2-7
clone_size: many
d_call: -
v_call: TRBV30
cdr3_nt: TGTGCCTGGAGTGTACAAATCCTAACAGGAGGCGAGCAGTACTTC
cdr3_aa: CAWSVQILTGGEQYF

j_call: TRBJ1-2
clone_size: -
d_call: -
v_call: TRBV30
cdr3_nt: TGTGCCTGGAATTCCCCTAGCTATGGCTACACCTTC
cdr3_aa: CAWNSPSYGYTF

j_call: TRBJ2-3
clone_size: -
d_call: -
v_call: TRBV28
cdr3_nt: TGTGCCAGCAGTCATCCTGGGTCAGGCACAGATACGCAGTATTTT
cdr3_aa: CASSHPGSGTDTQYF

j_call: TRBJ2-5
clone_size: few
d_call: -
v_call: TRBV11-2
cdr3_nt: TGTGCCAGCAGCCCAACAGGGAACCAAGAGACCCAGTACTTC
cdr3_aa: CASSPTGNQETQYF

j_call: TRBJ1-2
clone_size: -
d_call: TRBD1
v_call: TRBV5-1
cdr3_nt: TGCGCCAGCAGCCCCCGGCAGGGGGCAGGAGGCTACACCTTC
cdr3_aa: CASSPRQGAGGYTF

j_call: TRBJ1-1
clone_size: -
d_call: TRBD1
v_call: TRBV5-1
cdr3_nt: TGCGCCAGCACCACCGACAGGGTGGGAACTGAAGCTTTCTTT
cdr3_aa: CASTTDRVGTEAFF

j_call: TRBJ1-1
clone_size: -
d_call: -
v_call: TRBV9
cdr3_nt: TGTGCCAGCAGCGTAGTGGCCACACTCGAGAACACTGAAGCTTTCTTT
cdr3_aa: CASSVVATLENTEAFF

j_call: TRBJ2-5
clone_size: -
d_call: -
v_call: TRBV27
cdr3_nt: TGTGCCTGCCGAGTTGGCAGGGCCCCGGGGGAGACCCAGTACTTC
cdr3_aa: CACRVGRAPGETQYF

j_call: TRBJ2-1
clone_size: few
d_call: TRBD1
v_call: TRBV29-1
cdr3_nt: TGCAGCGCTGACAGGGTGGTGAAGGACAATGAGCAGTTCTTC
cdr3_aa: CSADRVVKDNEQFF

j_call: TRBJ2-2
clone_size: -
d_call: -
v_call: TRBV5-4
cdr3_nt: TGTGCCAGCAGCTTGTTGGGGGCCCGGGCCGGGGAGCTGTTTTTT
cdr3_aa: CASSLLGARAGELFF

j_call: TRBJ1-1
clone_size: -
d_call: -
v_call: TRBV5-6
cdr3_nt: TGTGCCAGCAGCTTACCGGGGCAGGTAGCTTTCTTT
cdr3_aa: CASSLPGQVAFF

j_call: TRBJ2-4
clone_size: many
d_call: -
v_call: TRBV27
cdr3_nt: TGTGCCAGCAGCCCCTTAGTTGTAGGCCAGAAAAACATTCAGTACTTC
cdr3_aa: CASSPLVVGQKNIQYF

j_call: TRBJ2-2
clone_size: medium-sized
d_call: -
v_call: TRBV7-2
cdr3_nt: TGTGCCAGCAGCCCCGGGACTAACACCGGGGAGCTGTTTTTT
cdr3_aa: CASSPGTNTGELFF

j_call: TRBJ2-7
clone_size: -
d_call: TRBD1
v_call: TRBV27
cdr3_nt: TGTGCCAGCAGTTCTTCAACAGGGGGCTACGAGCAGTACTTC
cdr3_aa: CASSSSTGGYEQYF

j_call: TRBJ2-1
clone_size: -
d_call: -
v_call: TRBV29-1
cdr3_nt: TGCAGCGTTTGGGGAACAGGGAACTCCTACAATGAGCAGTTCTTC
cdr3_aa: CSVWGTGNSYNEQFF

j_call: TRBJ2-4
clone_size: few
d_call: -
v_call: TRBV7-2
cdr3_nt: TGTGCCAGCAGCTTAATCACAAACATTCAGTACTTC
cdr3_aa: CASSLITNIQYF

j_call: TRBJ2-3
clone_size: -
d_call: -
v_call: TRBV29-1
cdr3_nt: TGCAGCGTGGCCAGGGACGGTAGCACAGATACGCAGTATTTT
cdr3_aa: CSVARDGSTDTQYF

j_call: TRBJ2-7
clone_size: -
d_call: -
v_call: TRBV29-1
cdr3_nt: TGCAGCATACCGGGAGCAGGGTACGAGCAGTACTTC
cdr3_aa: CSIPGAGYEQYF

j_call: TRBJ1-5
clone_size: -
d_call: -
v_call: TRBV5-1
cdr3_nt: TGCGCCAGCAGCTTGGGGCTGGATCCCGGGCAGCCCCAGCATTTT
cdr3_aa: CASSLGLDPGQPQHF

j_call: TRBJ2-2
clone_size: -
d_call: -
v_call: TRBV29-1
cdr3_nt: TGCAGCGTTGGATCTAACGGGGAGCTGTTTTTT
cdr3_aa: CSVGSNGELFF

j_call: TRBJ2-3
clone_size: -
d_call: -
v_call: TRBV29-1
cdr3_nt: TGCAGCGTTGAAGGAGGGGGATCGAGCACAGATACGCAGTATTTT
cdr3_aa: CSVEGGGSSTDTQYF

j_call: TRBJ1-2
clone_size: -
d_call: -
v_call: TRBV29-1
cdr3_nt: TGCAGCGTTGATATGACAGATGGGTATGGCTACACCTTC
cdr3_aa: CSVDMTDGYGYTF

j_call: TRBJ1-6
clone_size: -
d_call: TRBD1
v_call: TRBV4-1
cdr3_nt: TGCGCCAGCAGCCAAGGCGGGACAGCCAATAATTCACCCCTCCACTTT
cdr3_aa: CASSQGGTANNSPLHF

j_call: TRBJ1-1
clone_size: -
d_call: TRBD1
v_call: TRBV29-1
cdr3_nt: TGCAGCGTTAAAAAGACAGGGGGCGTCACTGAAGCTTTCTTT
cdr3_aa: CSVKKTGGVTEAFF

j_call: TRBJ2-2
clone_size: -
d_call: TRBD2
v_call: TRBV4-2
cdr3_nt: TGTGCCAGCAGCCAGGGCGTAGCGGGGGGTAACACCGGGGAGCTGTTTTTT
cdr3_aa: CASSQGVAGGNTGELFF

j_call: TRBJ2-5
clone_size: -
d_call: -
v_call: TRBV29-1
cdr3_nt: TGCAGCGTAGCCAAGCAGGGAGTTGGGCAAGAGACCCAGTACTTC
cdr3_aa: CSVAKQGVGQETQYF

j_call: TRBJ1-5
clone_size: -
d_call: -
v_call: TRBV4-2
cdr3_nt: TGTGCCAGCAGCTCTGAGGCAGGGGACGGCAATCAGCCCCAGCATTTT
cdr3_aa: CASSSEAGDGNQPQHF

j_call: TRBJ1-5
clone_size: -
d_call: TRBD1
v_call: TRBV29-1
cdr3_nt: TGCAGCGTTGGTGACAGGGGAAACCAGCCCCAGCATTTT
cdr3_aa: CSVGDRGNQPQHF

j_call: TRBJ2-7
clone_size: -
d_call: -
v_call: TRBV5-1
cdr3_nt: TGCGCCAGCAGCCCAGGCCCAAAAGACGAGCAGTACTTC
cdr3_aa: CASSPGPKDEQYF

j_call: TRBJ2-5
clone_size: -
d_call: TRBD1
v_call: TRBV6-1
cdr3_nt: TGTGCCAGCAACCAAGGGGGCTGGGAGACCCAGTACTTC
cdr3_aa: CASNQGGWETQYF

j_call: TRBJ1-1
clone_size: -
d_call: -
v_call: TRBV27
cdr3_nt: TGTGCCAGCAGCGAGACACTGAACACTGAAGCTTTCTTT
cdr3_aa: CASSETLNTEAFF

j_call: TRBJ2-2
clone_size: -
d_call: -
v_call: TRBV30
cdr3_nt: TGTGCCTGGAGTCCCGCAGCCGGGGAGCTGTTTTTT
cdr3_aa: CAWSPAAGELFF

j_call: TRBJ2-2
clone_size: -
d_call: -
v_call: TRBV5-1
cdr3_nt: TGCGCCAGCAGCAGGGACTCCGGCACCGGGGAGCTGTTTTTT
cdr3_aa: CASSRDSGTGELFF

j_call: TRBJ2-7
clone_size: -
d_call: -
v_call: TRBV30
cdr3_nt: TGTGCCTGGAGCGCGGGACAGTACGAGCAGTACTTC
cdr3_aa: CAWSAGQYEQYF

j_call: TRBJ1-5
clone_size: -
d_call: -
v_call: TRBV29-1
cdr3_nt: TGCAGCGTCGCTGACGGGGGCCTGGGCAATCAGCCCCAGCATTTT
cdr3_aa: CSVADGGLGNQPQHF

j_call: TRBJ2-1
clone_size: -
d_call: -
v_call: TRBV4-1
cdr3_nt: TGCGCCAGCAGCCAAGAGAGTTACGGGGCTAGCTCCTACAATGAGCAGTTCTTC
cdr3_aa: CASSQESYGASSYNEQFF